A selection of T cell receptor beta chains follows, all from one sample in a study of beta chain features in type 1 diabetes. The method was immunoSEQ multiplex PCR; TCRdb's version includes in-frame clones alone and lacks a portion of them. Of approximately 730,000 clones in the sample, 10% to 15% were seen once. Material for sequencing was naive CD4+ T cells from blood. The receptors were sampled from a man between 18 and 35 years old with type 1 diabetes. Both conserved end residues are part of each CDR3. Each record gives: V gene, J gene, CDR3 protein.

TRBV10-1	TRBJ2-1	CASSATGTGIDEQFF
TRBV7-8	TRBJ2-3	CASSFGGGRKDTQYF
TRBV18	TRBJ2-7	CASSPKETTNEQYF
TRBV18	TRBJ2-5	CASSPGHVETQYF
TRBV30	TRBJ1-6	CAWSVFLGPEDSPLHF
TRBV9	TRBJ2-6	CASSTRTDQGPGANVLTF
TRBV29-1	TRBJ1-1	CSGVGQGVLRDTEAFF
TRBV7-2	TRBJ1-1	CASSLGDRVKGAFF
TRBV10-3	TRBJ2-7	CAISDPQDNSYEQYF
TRBV29-1	TRBJ1-2	CSVWVRGNYGYTF
TRBV19	TRBJ1-5	CAGSQGNSNQPQHF
TRBV5-1	TRBJ2-3	CASSLSGFTDTQYF
TRBV23-1	TRBJ2-1	CASSQSRSGAKGNEQFF
TRBV30	TRBJ1-2	CAWVQEYYGYTF
TRBV7-2	TRBJ1-5	CASSSGTVSNQPQHF
TRBV9	TRBJ1-1	CASSVEGAMNTEAFF
TRBV6-1	TRBJ1-1	CASSELVDRNTEAFF
TRBV28	TRBJ2-7	CASSPGGREYEQYF
TRBV11-2	TRBJ1-6	CASSQGQGSSPLHF
TRBV5-1	TRBJ2-1	CASSPDRGQQFF
TRBV25-1	TRBJ1-3	CASTQRGSGNTIYF
TRBV18	TRBJ2-5	CASSKNRGVETQYF
TRBV11-2	TRBJ2-7	CASSLERDREVYF
TRBV18	TRBJ2-1	CASSPQDSYNEQFF
TRBV18	TRBJ1-1	CASSPPGQGASTEAFF
TRBV6-5	TRBJ1-1	CASSTVETEAFF
TRBV9	TRBJ1-1	CASSQYKTGRGTEAFF
TRBV30	TRBJ2-3	CAWSAISGGGTDTQYF
TRBV5-1	TRBJ2-7	CASSYQTGNSYEQYF
TRBV9	TRBJ2-7	CASSASGLADSYEQYF
TRBV27	TRBJ1-5	CASSLLPVNQPQHF